The rows below give T cell receptor beta chains drawn from one sample of a study of blood T cell repertoires in COVID-19. The repertoire was sequenced with immunoSEQ multiplex PCR; TCRdb's copy has only in-frame clones and lacks some. The sample records over 200,000 clones, around 80% being singletons. Sequenced sample: peripheral blood. These receptor sequences come from a man older than 75 with acute or convalescent COVID-19. Each CDR3 is given with its conserved first and last residue. A D gene is named only where the DNA matches it firmly. The size of a clone is reported for some rows only, either as once, few or many, or as a class for expanded clones.

clone size | D gene | J gene | CDR3 length | V gene | CDR3 DNA | CDR3 protein
. | . | TRBJ2-3 | 16 | TRBV10-3 | TGTGCCATCAGGAACCCCGACAGTGGGCAGGGAGATACGCAGTATTTT | CAIRNPDSGQGDTQYF
. | . | TRBJ1-2 | 13 | TRBV19 | TGTGCCAGTAGTCTACAGGGACCCTATGGCTACACCTTC | CASSLQGPYGYTF
. | TRBD1 | TRBJ2-3 | 17 | TRBV3-1/TRBV3-2 | TGTGCCAGCAGCCGTACCTCAGGGGGCGCTGGCGCAGATACGCAGTATTTT | CASSRTSGGAGADTQYF
. | . | TRBJ1-5 | 14 | TRBV19 | TGTGCCAGTAGCCGGTTCCATAGCAATCAGCCCCAGCATTTT | CASSRFHSNQPQHF
. | TRBD2 | TRBJ2-7 | 12 | TRBV6-5 | TGTGCCAGCAGTTACTCCGGGAGGGAGCAGTACTTC | CASSYSGREQYF
. | TRBD1 | TRBJ2-6 | 15 | TRBV5-1 | TGCGCCAGCAGCTCAGGGGGCGCTGGGGCCAACGTCCTGACTTTC | CASSSGGAGANVLTF
. | TRBD2 | TRBJ2-1 | 15 | TRBV7-2 | TGTGCCAGCAGCCGTAGGGAGGGGACTTACAATGAGCAGTTCTTC | CASSRREGTYNEQFF
. | . | TRBJ1-4 | 14 | TRBV28 | TGTGCCAGCAGTTTTTCCGGGGCTAATGAAAAACTGTTTTTT | CASSFSGANEKLFF
. | . | TRBJ2-7 | 14 | TRBV3-1/TRBV3-2 | TGTGCCAGCAGCCTCCGGGACACTTTCTACGAGCAGTACTTC | CASSLRDTFYEQYF
. | TRBD1 | TRBJ2-3 | 16 | TRBV11-1 | TGTGCCAGCAGGGCCCTGACAGGGGGCATGACAGATACGCAGTATTTT | CASRALTGGMTDTQYF
few | TRBD2 | TRBJ2-7 | 14 | TRBV2 | TGTGCCGGGAAGGGACTAGCCGGCCTTTACGAGCAGTACTTC | CAGKGLAGLYEQYF
. | TRBD2 | TRBJ2-1 | 16 | TRBV3-1/TRBV3-2 | TGTGCCAGCAGCCGATCTAGCGGGAGTTTTTACAATGAGCAGTTCTTC | CASSRSSGSFYNEQFF
. | TRBD1 | TRBJ1-2 | 14 | TRBV6-2/TRBV6-3 | TGTGCCAGCAGTTACTCCGGACAGGTGGTAGGCTACACCTTC | CASSYSGQVVGYTF
. | TRBD1 | TRBJ2-1 | 14 | TRBV19 | TGTGCCAGTAGTATATTCACAGGGGGCAATGAGCAGTTCTTC | CASSIFTGGNEQFF
. | TRBD1 | TRBJ1-6 | 15 | TRBV7-8 | TGTGCCAGCAGCTGGGGGCAGGGGGTGTATTCACCCCTCCACTTT | CASSWGQGVYSPLHF
. | TRBD1 | TRBJ1-2 | 12 | TRBV5-1 | TGCGCCAGCAGCTTCGACAGGGATGGCTACACCTTC | CASSFDRDGYTF
few | . | TRBJ2-2 | 15 | TRBV7-9 | TGTGCCAGCAGCCTGGGAAGGGGGATCACCGGGGAGCTGTTTTTT | CASSLGRGITGELFF
. | . | TRBJ2-7 | 12 | TRBV30 | TGTGCCTGGAGTCCCCAGGGGGGCGAGCAGTACTTC | CAWSPQGGEQYF
. | . | TRBJ2-5 | 13 | TRBV27 | TGTGCCAGCAGTTCAGGGTCCCAAGAGACCCAGTACTTC | CASSSGSQETQYF
. | . | TRBJ2-1 | 17 | TRBV25-1 | TGTGCCAGCAGTGATATACCTTTGAGCGCGGGCTACAATGAGCAGTTCTTC | CASSDIPLSAGYNEQFF
. | TRBD1 | TRBJ1-5 | 14 | TRBV28 | TGTGCCAGCAGTCTCTACGCAGGGGGGCAGCCCCAGCATTTT | CASSLYAGGQPQHF
. | TRBD1 | TRBJ1-4 | 14 | TRBV6-5 | TGTGCCAGTTTAGACAGGGGGAGGGGAGAAAAACTGTTTTTT | CASLDRGRGEKLFF
once | . | TRBJ2-3 | 15 | TRBV7-2 | TGTGCCAGCAGCTTAGTTGGGACTAGCACAGATACGCAGTATTTT | CASSLVGTSTDTQYF
. | . | TRBJ2-1 | 22 | TRBV28 | TGTGCCAGCAGTTTTCCGTTACTCGACCGGGACAAGAGGAAGAACTCCTACAATGAGCAGTTCTTC | CASSFPLLDRDKRKNSYNEQFF
. | TRBD1 | TRBJ1-2 | 14 | TRBV19 | TGTGCCAGTAGTACCGGACAGGGGATCTATGGCTACACCTTC | CASSTGQGIYGYTF
. | TRBD1 | TRBJ2-1 | 16 | TRBV6-1 | TGTGCCAGCAGTGAATATTGGGTGGACAGGAGTGATGAGCAGTTCTTC | CASSEYWVDRSDEQFF
. | . | TRBJ2-1 | 12 | TRBV12-3/TRBV12-4 | TGTGCCAGCAGCCCCGGGTTTTCCAAAGAGTTCTTC | CASSPGFSKEFF
. | TRBD1 | TRBJ1-1 | 13 | TRBV29-1 | TGCAGCGTAGTTGGACAGGGGAAGACTGAAGCTTTCTTT | CSVVGQGKTEAFF
. | . | TRBJ1-4 | 15 | TRBV4-2 | TGTGCCAGCAGCCTCTCCCGGGGGGCTGATGAAAAACTGTTTTTT | CASSLSRGADEKLFF
. | TRBD2 | TRBJ2-1 | 16 | TRBV3-1/TRBV3-2 | TGTGCCAGCAGCCAGGGGGGGACTCCCTCCTACAATGAGCAGTTCTTC | CASSQGGTPSYNEQFF
. | . | TRBJ1-2 | 16 | TRBV7-9 | TGTGCCAGCAGCAAGGGGTCGGCAGGGGCTAACTATGGCTACACCTTC | CASSKGSAGANYGYTF
once | . | TRBJ2-5 | 14 | TRBV5-1 | TGCGCCAGCAGCTTGGAAGCGGGCCAGGGGACCCAGTACTTC | CASSLEAGQGTQYF
. | . | TRBJ2-2 | 15 | TRBV5-1 | TGCGCCAGCAGCTTTTCCCCCCCCGGCACCGGGGAGCTGTTTTTT | CASSFSPPGTGELFF
. | TRBD2 | TRBJ2-3 | 17 | TRBV2 | TGTGCCAGCACCCTAATTAGCGGGGGGGTAAACACAGATACGCAGTATTTT | CASTLISGGVNTDTQYF
once | . | TRBJ2-1 | 15 | TRBV7-2 | TGTGCCAGCAGCCCCAGGGGCAGGGTCTTTGGTGAGCAGTTCTTC | CASSPRGRVFGEQFF
once | . | TRBJ2-5 | 15 | TRBV5-1 | TGCGCCCGCAGCCCGCGGACTAGGGGGGGGGAGACCCAGTACTTC | CARSPRTRGGETQYF
. | . | TRBJ1-2 | 13 | TRBV15 | TGTGCCACCACGGGGGGGGAGAAATATGGCTACACCTTC | CATTGGEKYGYTF
. | . | TRBJ2-7 | 16 | TRBV27 | TGTGCCAGCAGCGCGCCCGGGACACGAGCCCAGTACGAGCAGTACTTC | CASSAPGTRAQYEQYF
. | TRBD2 | TRBJ2-7 | 15 | TRBV7-3 | TGTGCCAGCAGCTTGACTAGCGGGACTTCCTACGAGCAGTACTTC | CASSLTSGTSYEQYF
. | . | TRBJ2-2 | 15 | TRBV30 | TGTGCCTGGAGTAAGGGGTCCCCGAACACCGGGGAGCTGTTTTTT | CAWSKGSPNTGELFF
. | . | TRBJ2-3 | 14 | TRBV2 | TGTGCCAGCAGTGTGCGGGGTTGGGCAGATACGCAGTATTTT | CASSVRGWADTQYF
. | . | TRBJ2-1 | 17 | TRBV5-1 | TGCGCCAGCAGCTTGGTCTCAGGGGGCGCGGGGGTGCATGAGCAGTTCTTC | CASSLVSGGAGVHEQFF
once | . | TRBJ1-3 | 18 | TRBV6-2/TRBV6-3 | TGTGCCAGCAGTTACGGCTTGAGGGGGAGCACCTCTGGAAACACCATATATTTT | CASSYGLRGSTSGNTIYF
. | TRBD1 | TRBJ1-4 | 16 | TRBV19 | TGTGCCAGTAGTGCCACCACAGGGGGACGGGGTGAAAAACTGTTTTTT | CASSATTGGRGEKLFF
. | . | TRBJ2-7 | 15 | TRBV3-1/TRBV3-2 | TGTGCCAGCAGCCGACTAGGACTGGGGATATACGAGCAGTACTTC | CASSRLGLGIYEQYF
. | . | TRBJ1-2 | 14 | TRBV4-1 | TGCGCCAGCTCCCCCGCCGGGACACCATTTGGCTACACCTTC | CASSPAGTPFGYTF
. | . | TRBJ2-7 | 11 | TRBV30 | TGTGCCTGGTCCCTCGCACGGGAGCAGTACTTC | CAWSLAREQYF
. | . | TRBJ2-7 | 14 | TRBV14 | TGTGCCAGCAGCCGCTCCGGGATCCACTACGAGCAGTACTTC | CASSRSGIHYEQYF
. | TRBD1 | TRBJ1-4 | 14 | TRBV5-1 | TGCGCCAGCAGCTTGGGACAGGGATATGAAAAACTGTTTTTT | CASSLGQGYEKLFF
. | . | TRBJ2-7 | 12 | TRBV3-1/TRBV3-2 | TGTGCCAGCAGTCTAACGTCCTACGAGCAGTACTTC | CASSLTSYEQYF
. | TRBD1 | TRBJ2-3 | 14 | TRBV6-5 | TGTGCCAGTCACAGGGGTGGGTTCACAGATACGCAGTATTTT | CASHRGGFTDTQYF
. | TRBD2 | TRBJ2-2 | 13 | TRBV30 | TGTGCCCCCCGGCGGGAGAGGTTCGGGGAGCTGTTTTTT | CAPRRERFGELFF
. | . | TRBJ2-7 | 14 | TRBV7-9 | TGTGCCAGCAGCTCCCAAGGGCGGAGGAACGAGCAGTACTTC | CASSSQGRRNEQYF
. | . | TRBJ2-1 | 14 | TRBV2 | TGTGCCAGCAGTGTTCAACAGGGTTTCGATGAGCAGTTCTTC | CASSVQQGFDEQFF
. | TRBD1 | TRBJ2-2 | 14 | TRBV3-1/TRBV3-2 | TGTGCCACCTCGGGACAGGGGGTGACCGGGGAGCTGTTTTTT | CATSGQGVTGELFF